One T cell receptor beta chain is described in this entry. Its target is unknown. CDR3 length: 15 amino acids. In germline, CDR1 is MNHEY, CDR2 SVGAGI. Trimming left V 2 bases short and J 2 bases short, with 11 bases between. The source of the sample is a study of post-analysis software for immune sequencing data. Unique molecular identifiers featured in each of the TCR beta cDNA libraries. TCRdb processed the PCR reads anew with MiXCR; each CDR3 protein has one entry. The profile shows more than 350,000 distinct CDR3 sequences, 35% to 45% of them singletons. General study results and limits: Five or six TRBV segments were more frequent in patients than controls; TRBV5-6, TRBV5-1 and TRBV20-1 belonged to this group.

This TCR came from a girl aged 2-15 years with multiple sclerosis. Material for sequencing was blood. The chain couples TRBV6-5 to TRBJ2-3; D may be TRBD2 (5 bases). DNA of the CDR3: TGTGCCAGCAGTTACCAAGGACTTCTCACAGATACGCAGTATTTT. Its protein product is CASSYQGLLTDTQYF.